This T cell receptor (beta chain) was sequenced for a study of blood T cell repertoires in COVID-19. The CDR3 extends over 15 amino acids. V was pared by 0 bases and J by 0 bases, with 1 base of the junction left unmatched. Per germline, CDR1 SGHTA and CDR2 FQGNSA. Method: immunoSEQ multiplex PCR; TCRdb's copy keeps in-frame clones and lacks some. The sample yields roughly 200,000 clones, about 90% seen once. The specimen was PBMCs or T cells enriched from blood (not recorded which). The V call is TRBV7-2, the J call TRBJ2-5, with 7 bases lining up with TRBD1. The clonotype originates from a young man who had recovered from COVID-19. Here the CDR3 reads CASSLATGYQETQYF. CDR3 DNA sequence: TGTGCCAGCAGCTTAGCGACAGGGTACCAAGAGACCCAGTACTTC.